This is a list of T cell receptor beta chains from one sample in a study of T cells expressing NK-cell markers. From the 5' RACE reads, TCRdb lists one entry per CDR3 protein and no DNA. The specimen's table records 350,000 to 500,000 distinct CDR3 sequences. The specimen was blood T cells: a sorted CD56 or NKG2C T cell subset, CD4+ or CD8+ T cells, or bulk PBMC T cells (not recorded which). The receptors originated from a woman between 18 and 70 years old in good health. Each CDR3 is given with its conserved first and last residue.

j_call: TRBJ2-3; v_call: TRBV19; cdr3_length: 14; cdr3_aa: CASSITGGADTQYF
j_call: TRBJ1-6; v_call: TRBV20-1; cdr3_length: 18; cdr3_aa: CSAGHPELSSSYNSPLHF
j_call: TRBJ1-3; v_call: TRBV20-1; cdr3_length: 14; cdr3_aa: CSARYGRGGNTIYF
j_call: TRBJ2-1; v_call: TRBV7-2; cdr3_length: 16; cdr3_aa: CASSLGGSGRDNEQFF
j_call: TRBJ2-1; v_call: TRBV29-1; cdr3_length: 11; cdr3_aa: CSTDEPTEQFF
j_call: TRBJ2-3; v_call: TRBV20-1; cdr3_length: 13; cdr3_aa: CSATPGSTDTQYF
j_call: TRBJ2-1; v_call: TRBV20-1; cdr3_length: 17; cdr3_aa: CSARGLRQGVPYNEQFF
j_call: TRBJ2-5; v_call: TRBV5-6; cdr3_length: 14; cdr3_aa: CASSLIQSQETQYF
j_call: TRBJ1-1; v_call: TRBV7-2; cdr3_length: 13; cdr3_aa: CASSLWGDGGKIF
j_call: TRBJ2-3; v_call: TRBV11-3; cdr3_length: 15; cdr3_aa: CASSQLERGSDTQYF
j_call: TRBJ1-6; v_call: TRBV2; cdr3_length: 14; cdr3_aa: CASRGDRLYSPLHF
j_call: TRBJ2-1; v_call: TRBV20-1; cdr3_length: 11; cdr3_aa: CSARSPGPRFF
j_call: TRBJ2-5; v_call: TRBV12-3/TRBV12-4; cdr3_length: 11; cdr3_aa: CASSFAGDQYF
j_call: TRBJ2-1; v_call: TRBV12-3/TRBV12-4; cdr3_length: 17; cdr3_aa: CASSLFMGRGRVNEQFF
j_call: TRBJ2-4; v_call: TRBV20-1; cdr3_length: 15; cdr3_aa: CSAPWDSPAKNIQYF
j_call: TRBJ2-4; v_call: TRBV15; cdr3_length: 16; cdr3_aa: CATSREVGTGMDIQYF
j_call: TRBJ1-6; v_call: TRBV28; cdr3_length: 14; cdr3_aa: CASVGGLYNSPLHF
j_call: TRBJ2-4; v_call: TRBV15; cdr3_length: 13; cdr3_aa: CATSSGTENIQYF
j_call: TRBJ1-2; v_call: TRBV5-5; cdr3_length: 13; cdr3_aa: CASSLVGEYGYTF
j_call: TRBJ2-2; v_call: TRBV20-1; cdr3_length: 14; cdr3_aa: CSAPGDVSDGELFF
j_call: TRBJ2-5; v_call: TRBV11-1; cdr3_length: 17; cdr3_aa: CASSLSPVQGRWETQYF
j_call: TRBJ2-1; v_call: TRBV27; cdr3_length: 16; cdr3_aa: CASRTLSGGRVGEQFF
j_call: TRBJ2-2; v_call: TRBV4-3; cdr3_length: 17; cdr3_aa: CASSPQWDGSGTGELFF
j_call: TRBJ1-1; v_call: TRBV12-3/TRBV12-4; cdr3_length: 15; cdr3_aa: CASSFSGTGVPEAFF
j_call: TRBJ2-5; v_call: TRBV7-2; cdr3_length: 15; cdr3_aa: CASSPSRGNQETQYF
j_call: TRBJ2-7; v_call: TRBV3-1; cdr3_length: 14; cdr3_aa: CASSRVRQPYEQYF
j_call: TRBJ2-3; v_call: TRBV29-1; cdr3_length: 11; cdr3_aa: CSVGGGGRQYF
j_call: TRBJ2-6; v_call: TRBV18; cdr3_length: 17; cdr3_aa: CASTPLLLSSRANVLTF
j_call: TRBJ1-2; v_call: TRBV29-1; cdr3_length: 13; cdr3_aa: CSVEGRVRDGYTF
j_call: TRBJ2-1; v_call: TRBV20-1; cdr3_length: 14; cdr3_aa: CSAFDRAAYNEQFF
j_call: TRBJ2-1; v_call: TRBV20-1; cdr3_length: 13; cdr3_aa: CSASLVRGDEQFF
j_call: TRBJ2-3; v_call: TRBV20-1; cdr3_length: 15; cdr3_aa: CSARDLAGFTDTQYF
j_call: TRBJ2-3; v_call: TRBV20-1; cdr3_length: 14; cdr3_aa: CSASRGRGTDTQYF
j_call: TRBJ2-3; v_call: TRBV24-1; cdr3_length: 14; cdr3_aa: CATSEPAPKDTQYF
j_call: TRBJ2-1; v_call: TRBV7-2; cdr3_length: 14; cdr3_aa: CASSPAGAYNEQFF
j_call: TRBJ1-1; v_call: TRBV29-1; cdr3_length: 14; cdr3_aa: CSVEGSQRLTEAFF
j_call: TRBJ2-1; v_call: TRBV7-2; cdr3_length: 14; cdr3_aa: CASSFGTGGNEQFF
j_call: TRBJ1-5; v_call: TRBV10-3; cdr3_length: 13; cdr3_aa: CAISDKGAQPQHF
j_call: TRBJ2-3; v_call: TRBV12-3/TRBV12-4; cdr3_length: 17; cdr3_aa: CASSLQPGTSGTDTQYF
j_call: TRBJ2-1; v_call: TRBV6-1; cdr3_length: 14; cdr3_aa: CASDFTGDGGEQFF
j_call: TRBJ2-2; v_call: TRBV3-1; cdr3_length: 16; cdr3_aa: CASSQPRTGITGELFF
j_call: TRBJ2-1; v_call: TRBV20-1; cdr3_length: 12; cdr3_aa: CSASRLAYEQFF
j_call: TRBJ1-2; v_call: TRBV7-9; cdr3_length: 12; cdr3_aa: CASSYDGSGYTF
j_call: TRBJ1-5; v_call: TRBV20-1; cdr3_length: 14; cdr3_aa: CSAAGSGAGWPQHF
j_call: TRBJ2-7; v_call: TRBV20-1; cdr3_length: 15; cdr3_aa: CSARDRTSSSYEQYF
j_call: TRBJ2-5; v_call: TRBV29-1; cdr3_length: 14; cdr3_aa: CSVEDQAHQETQYF
j_call: TRBJ2-1; v_call: TRBV25-1; cdr3_length: 15; cdr3_aa: CASSELAGGIVEQFF
j_call: TRBJ1-2; v_call: TRBV7-3; cdr3_length: 15; cdr3_aa: CASSSSGTTNYGYTF